Each of the 8 T cell receptor beta chains below was sequenced from the same sample in a study of cytomegalovirus exposure and HLA in healthy donors. PCR employed 60 Vbeta and 13 Jbeta primers. Assay used: immunoSEQ multiplex PCR; TCRdb lists only in-frame clones, some missing. The sample has more than 95,000 clones, roughly a tenth seen once. Input material: PBMCs. The receptors originated from a woman aged 18-30 years in good health and CMV-seropositive.

This clone occurred a few times. This rearrangement joins TRBV6-4 to TRBJ1-4, with D perhaps matching TRBD1 (6 bases). The V end was cut by 5 bases, the J end by 0 bases, with 13 bases between. The CDR3 spans 16 residues. The germline V gene has CDR1 MRHNA and CDR2 SNTAGT. CDR3 DNA sequence: TGTGCCAGCAGTCCCCGTGGGGGCGCAACTAATGAAAAACTGTTTTTT. Protein product: CASSPRGGATNEKLFF.

V is TRBV30 and J is TRBJ2-7, with a weak D call TRBD2 (6 bases). CDR3 length: 13 residues. V was clipped by 4 bases and J by 3 bases, with 13 bases between them. Germline CDR1 reads GTSNPN; CDR2 reads SVGIG (reference sequence). The CDR3 protein is CAWNGGGDYEQYF. CDR3 bases: TGTGCCTGGAACGGTGGAGGGGACTACGAGCAGTACTTC.

Details on this clone: An end of the junction differs from the germline gene, which may be a read error. The chain is built from TRBV2 and TRBJ2-7; TRBD2 agrees at 7 bases. Per germline, CDR1 SNHLY and CDR2 FYNNEI. The CDR3 covers 13 residues. The chain's CDR3 is CASRESGTYEQYF. The CDR3 bases are TGTGCCAGCCGTGAGAGCGGGACCTACGAGCAGTACTTC.

This clone was observed a handful of times. The rearrangement links TRBV27 to TRBJ1-5, with D tentatively TRBD1 (5 bases). V gave up 5 bases and J gave up 7 bases, with 18 bases separating them. Germline CDR1 and CDR2: MNHEY and SMNVEV (reference sequence). This CDR3 region has 15 residues. In DNA, the CDR3 is TGTGCCAGCAGTCCCAGTTACGCGCCAGGGCAGCCCCAGCATTTT. It translates to CASSPSYAPGQPQHF.

The chain links TRBV7-9 to TRBJ1-1; no clear D gene. The CDR3 has 13 amino acids. The V gene lost 6 bases and the J gene lost 0 bases, with 8 bases spanning the gap. Germline CDR1 reads SEHNR; CDR2 reads FQNEAQ (reference sequence). This CDR3 reads CASRPTMNTEAFF. Here the CDR3 DNA reads TGTGCCAGCAGACCTACGATGAACACTGAAGCTTTCTTT.

In this sample, this clone turned up a few times. The V call is TRBV7-9, the J call TRBJ1-1; tentative D call: TRBD1 (6 bases). Germline V gene data show CDR1 as SEHNR and CDR2 as FQNEAQ (reference sequence). CDR3 size: 14 residues. Trimming took off 11 bases at V and 5 bases at J, with 21 bases between the two ends. In DNA, the CDR3 is TGTGCCGCCTATAAGGCGGGGGCGAGGACTGAAGCTTTCTTT. Protein product: CAAYKAGARTEAFF.

This clone occurred a few times. The junction departs from the called germline gene at one end, perhaps through a read error. The chain combines TRBV7-7 with TRBJ2-2; D might be TRBD2 (6 bases). The CDR3 length is 16 residues. Germline assignment: CDR1 SSHAT and CDR2 FNYEAQ (reference sequence). The CDR3: CASSLRTEGYTGELFF. CDR3 sequence (DNA): TGTGCTAGCAGCTTACGGACGGAGGGATACACCGGGGAGCTGTTTTTT.

The J gene is TRBJ1-1, the V gene TRBV30, with 7 bases aligning to TRBD1. Germline CDR1 reads GTSNPN; CDR2 reads SVGIG (reference sequence). This CDR3 has 12 residues. Trimming took 1 base from V and 8 from J; bases not matched to a gene: 4. The CDR3 loop reads CAWSGGTEEAFF. DNA of the CDR3: TGTGCCTGGAGTGGAGGGACAGAAGAAGCTTTCTTT.